Shown below are 15 T cell receptor beta chains from a single sample sequenced in a study of CD8 T cells in ankylosing spondylitis. TCRdb re-called the 5' RACE reads through MiXCR, storing one row per CDR3 protein. The sample has 150,000 to 250,000 distinct CDR3 sequences, around 13% seen once; the top ten hold approximately 17%. Sequences were obtained from blood, either unsorted or a sorted T cell fraction (not recorded which). The receptor source for this set is a male donor with ankylosing spondylitis or in good health (not recorded which).

This clonotype was counted many times. V usage is TRBV4-2 and J usage is TRBJ2-5; 8 positions agree with TRBD2. From germline, CDR1 is LGHNA and CDR2 YNFKEQ. The V gene end was trimmed by 3 bases and the J gene end by 3 bases; junction bases not matched to a gene: 0. The CDR3 has 13 amino acids. The CDR3 region is CASSQGLEETQYF. CDR3 nucleotide sequence: TGTGCCAGCAGCCAGGGACTAGAAGAGACCCAGTACTTC.

CDR3 DNA: TGTGCCAGCAGTGACTCTAAAGGGGATGAGCAGTTCTTC. Translation gives CASSDSKGDEQFF. The rearrangement uses TRBV6-4 and TRBJ2-1; tentatively, D is TRBD1 (5 bases). The CDR3 is 13 residues long. Germline values: CDR1 MRHNA, CDR2 SNTAGT. The V end lost 0 bases, the J end lost 8 bases, and 8 bases lay between the germline ends.

This clonotype was seen only a few times. This sequence joins TRBV11-2 and TRBJ2-1; 8 bases map to TRBD1. Germline loops: CDR1 SGHAT, CDR2 FQNNGV. The V gene end was trimmed by 5 bases and the J gene end by 2 bases; junction bases not matched to a gene: 5. The CDR3 is 15 amino acids. CDR3 DNA: TGTGCCAGCAGCATATCACAGGGGGCCTACAATGAGCAGTTCTTC. Its protein product is CASSISQGAYNEQFF.

V gene TRBV7-2 combines with J gene TRBJ2-1; D not resolved. The CDR3 is 15 amino acids. Per germline, CDR1 SGHTA and CDR2 FQGNSA. V was trimmed by 1 base and J by 7 bases, leaving 14 bases between them. CDR3 loop: CASSLGPYLGNEQFF. CDR3 nucleotide sequence: TGTGCCAGCAGCTTAGGCCCATATCTAGGGAATGAGCAGTTCTTC.

There are a few counts of this clonotype. This chain links TRBV12-3 or TRBV12-4 with TRBJ1-1; 9 bases agree with TRBD1. The CDR3 has 13 amino acids. V was clipped by 5 bases and J by 5 bases; unmatched bases: 3. The CDR3: CASSTGGATEAFF. CDR3 sequence (DNA): TGTGCCAGCAGTACAGGGGGCGCGACTGAAGCTTTCTTT.

There are a few counts of this clonotype. V gene TRBV12-3 or TRBV12-4 combines with J gene TRBJ2-7, with 8 nucleotides matching TRBD1. The ends lost 6 bases at V and 2 bases at J; junction bases unmatched: 9. The CDR3 is 15 residues long. The CDR3, as DNA: TGTGCCAGCAGGGACGGGACAGGCCGGACCTACGAGCAGTACTTC. This gives the protein CASRDGTGRTYEQYF.

The chain joins TRBV5-1 to TRBJ1-1; D may be TRBD1 (6 bases). V was shortened by 4 bases and J by 6 bases, with 13 bases between the two germline ends. The CDR3 runs to 13 residues. In germline, CDR1 is SGHRS, CDR2 YFSETQ. DNA for the CDR3: TGCGCCAGCAGCGCCGGACAGTTCTCTGAAGCTTTCTTT. Its translation: CASSAGQFSEAFF.

This rearrangement joins TRBV9 to TRBJ2-2; TRBD2 is a possible D gene (6 bases). V shed 4 bases and J shed 0 bases, with 10 bases lying between them. There are 15 residues in the CDR3. CDR1 and CDR2 from the germline V gene are SGDLS and YYNGEE. As DNA, the CDR3 is TGTGCCAGCAGCTGGGGGGAGCCGAACACCGGGGAGCTGTTTTTT. This encodes CASSWGEPNTGELFF.

This clonotype has a count of ten or more. The rearrangement uses TRBV6-2 or TRBV6-3 and TRBJ2-2; a possible D gene is TRBD2 (6 bases). This CDR3 contains 15 residues. Looked up from germline, CDR1 is MNHEY and CDR2 is SVGEGT. Trimming pared 6 bases from V and 3 bases from J, leaving 14 bases between. CDR3 residues: CASSSPGLHTGELFF. The CDR3 DNA is TGTGCCAGCAGCTCCCCGGGACTTCACACCGGGGAGCTGTTTTTT.

This clonotype occurred a few times. The V gene is TRBV12-3 or TRBV12-4, the J gene TRBJ2-5, with D hard to call. V lost 2 bases and J lost 5, with 18 bases in between. The CDR3 is made up of 16 amino acids. CDR3 nucleotide sequence: TGTGCCAGCAGTTTATGGCGTGTGGGGTCGAGGGAGACCCAGTACTTC. Protein product: CASSLWRVGSRETQYF.

J is TRBJ1-5 and V is TRBV2; 7 bases align to TRBD1. Germline trimming cut 6 bases from V and 0 bases from J; bases unmatched to any gene: 8. CDR3 length: 16 amino acids. CDR1 and CDR2 from the germline V gene are SNHLY and FYNNEI. The CDR3 DNA reads as TGTGCCAGCAGCCAAACAGGGGACTCTAGCAATCAGCCCCAGCATTTT. This sequence encodes CASSQTGDSSNQPQHF. Combining the CDR3 with reference TRBV2 and TRBJ1-5 gives the whole variable domain EPEVTQTPSHQVTQMGQEVILRCVPISNHLYFYWYRQILGQKVEFLVSFYNNEISEKSEIFDDQFSVERPDGSNFTLKIRSTKLEDSAMYFCASSQTGDSSNQPQHFGDGTRLSIL.

This clonotype has only a few counts. The CDR3 loop reads CASSLLLTGYEQYF. The DNA for the CDR3 is TGTGCCAGCAGCTTGCTCCTTACAGGGTACGAGCAGTACTTC. The chain is built from TRBV5-8 and TRBJ2-7, with D maybe TRBD1 (6 bases). Germline CDR1 and CDR2: SGHTS and YDEGEE. The CDR3 contains 14 residues. Trimming cost V 1 base and J 4 bases, with 12 bases left between them.

The genes are TRBV20-1 and TRBJ2-3; D unresolved. This CDR3 has 14 residues. Germline V gives CDR1 DFQATT, CDR2 SNEGSKA (reference sequence). Trimming pared 5 bases from V and 4 bases from J, leaving 16 bases between. The CDR3 bases are TGCAGTGCTCTTTGGACGGCGGTCGCAGATACGCAGTATTTT. It encodes CSALWTAVADTQYF.

This clonotype was detected a few times. The chain is built from TRBV19 and TRBJ2-7, with D tentatively TRBD2 (5 bases). The germline V and J ends were trimmed by 5 bases and 6 bases, with 17 bases remaining between them. The CDR3 length is 14 residues. Per germline, CDR1 LNHDA and CDR2 SQIVND (reference sequence). The CDR3 bases are TGTGCCAGTAGTCCCTCGGACTTCTTCGGCGAGCAGTACTTC. Translating gives CASSPSDFFGEQYF.

The table lists this clonotype with a few counts. This chain joins TRBV6-1 and TRBJ1-1, with TRBD1 identical over 7 bases. This CDR3 has 13 residues. Germline V gene sequence: CDR1 MNHNS, CDR2 SASEGT. The V and J ends lost 5 bases and 5 bases, in that order; junction bases with no gene match: 5. The CDR3 loop reads CASSTGVRTEAFF. In nucleotides, the CDR3 is TGTGCCAGCAGTACAGGGGTTCGGACTGAAGCTTTCTTT.